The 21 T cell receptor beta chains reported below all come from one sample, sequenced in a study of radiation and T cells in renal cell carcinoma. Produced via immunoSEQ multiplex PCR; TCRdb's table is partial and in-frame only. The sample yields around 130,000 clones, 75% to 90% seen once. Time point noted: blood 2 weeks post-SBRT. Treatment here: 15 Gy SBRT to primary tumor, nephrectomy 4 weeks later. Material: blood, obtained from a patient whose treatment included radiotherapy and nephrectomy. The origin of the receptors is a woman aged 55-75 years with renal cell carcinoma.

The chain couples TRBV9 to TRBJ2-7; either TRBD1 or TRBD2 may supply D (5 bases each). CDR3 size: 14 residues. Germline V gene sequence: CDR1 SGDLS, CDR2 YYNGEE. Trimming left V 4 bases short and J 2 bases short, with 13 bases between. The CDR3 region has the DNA TGTGCCAGCAGCCTCCGGGACGGAGCCTACGAGCAGTACTTC. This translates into CASSLRDGAYEQYF.

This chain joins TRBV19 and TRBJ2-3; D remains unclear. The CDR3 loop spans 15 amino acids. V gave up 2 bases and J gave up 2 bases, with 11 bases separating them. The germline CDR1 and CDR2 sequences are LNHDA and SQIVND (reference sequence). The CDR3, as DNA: TGTGCCAGTAGTATAAGGCGTGGACCCACAGATACGCAGTATTTT. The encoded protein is CASSIRRGPTDTQYF. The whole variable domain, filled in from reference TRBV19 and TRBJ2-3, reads DGGITQSPKYLFRKEGQNVTLSCEQNLNHDAMYWYRQDPGQGLRLIYYSQIVNDFQKGDIAEGYSVSREKKESFPLTVTSAQKNPTAFYLCASSIRRGPTDTQYFGPGTRLTVL.

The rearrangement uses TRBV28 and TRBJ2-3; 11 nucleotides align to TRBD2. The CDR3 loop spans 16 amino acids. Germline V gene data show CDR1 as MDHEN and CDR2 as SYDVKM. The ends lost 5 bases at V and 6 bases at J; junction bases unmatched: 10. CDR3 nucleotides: TGTGCCAGCAGTCCCCTTAGCGGGAGGGCCTGGGATACGCAGTATTTT. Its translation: CASSPLSGRAWDTQYF.

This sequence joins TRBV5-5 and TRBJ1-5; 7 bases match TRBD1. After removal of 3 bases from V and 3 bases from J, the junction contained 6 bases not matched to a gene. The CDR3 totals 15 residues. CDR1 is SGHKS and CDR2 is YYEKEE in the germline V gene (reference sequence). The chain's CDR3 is CASSWEQGTNQPQHF. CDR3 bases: TGTGCCAGCAGCTGGGAACAGGGGACCAATCAGCCCCAGCATTTT.

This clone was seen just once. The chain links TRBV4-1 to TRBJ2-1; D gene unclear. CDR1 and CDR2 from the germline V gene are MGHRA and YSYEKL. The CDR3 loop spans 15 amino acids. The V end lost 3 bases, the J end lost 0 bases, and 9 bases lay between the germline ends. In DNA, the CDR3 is TGCGCCAGCAGCCACGACCCAAGCTCCTACAATGAGCAGTTCTTC. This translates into CASSHDPSSYNEQFF.

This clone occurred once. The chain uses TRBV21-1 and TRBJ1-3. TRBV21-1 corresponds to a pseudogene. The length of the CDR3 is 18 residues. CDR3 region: CASSAWVTLGFSGNTIYF. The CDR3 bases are TGTGCCAGCAGCGCCTGGGTGACTCTCGGATTCTCTGGAAACACCATATATTTT.

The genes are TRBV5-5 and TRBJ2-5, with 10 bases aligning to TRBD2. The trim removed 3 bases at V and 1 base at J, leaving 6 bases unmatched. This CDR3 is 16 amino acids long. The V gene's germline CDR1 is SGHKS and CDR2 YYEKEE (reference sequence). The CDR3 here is CASSYERLAGQETQYF. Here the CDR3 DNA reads TGTGCCAGCAGCTACGAACGACTAGCGGGCCAAGAGACCCAGTACTTC.

CDR3 sequence: CASLTGQGANQPQHF. The DNA of the CDR3 is TGTGCCAGTCTCACCGGACAGGGGGCGAATCAGCCCCAGCATTTT. J is TRBJ1-5 and V is TRBV19; 11 bases fit TRBD1. The V and J ends lost 8 bases and 4 bases, in that order; junction bases with no gene match: 7. This CDR3 is 15 amino acids long. Germline CDR1 and CDR2: LNHDA and SQIVND (reference sequence).

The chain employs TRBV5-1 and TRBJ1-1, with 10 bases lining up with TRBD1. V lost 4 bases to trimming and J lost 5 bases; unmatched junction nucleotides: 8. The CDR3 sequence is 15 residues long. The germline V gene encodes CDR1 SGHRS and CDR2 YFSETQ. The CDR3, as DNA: TGCGCCAGCAGCCCTTTTCGGGACAGGGGTACTGAAGCTTTCTTT. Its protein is CASSPFRDRGTEAFF.

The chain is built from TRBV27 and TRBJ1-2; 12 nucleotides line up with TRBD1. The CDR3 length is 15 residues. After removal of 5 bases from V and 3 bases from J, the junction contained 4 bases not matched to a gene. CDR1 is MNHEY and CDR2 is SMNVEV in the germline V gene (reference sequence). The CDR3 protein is CASSPGTGGDYGYTF. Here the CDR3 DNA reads TGTGCCAGCAGTCCAGGGACAGGGGGCGACTATGGCTACACCTTC.

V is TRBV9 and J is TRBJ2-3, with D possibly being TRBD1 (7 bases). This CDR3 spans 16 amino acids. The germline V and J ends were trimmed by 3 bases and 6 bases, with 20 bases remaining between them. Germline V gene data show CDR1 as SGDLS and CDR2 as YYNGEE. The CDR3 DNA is TGTGCCAGCAGCGCCACAGGGGCCCAACGGGGGGATACGCAGTATTTT. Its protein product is CASSATGAQRGDTQYF.

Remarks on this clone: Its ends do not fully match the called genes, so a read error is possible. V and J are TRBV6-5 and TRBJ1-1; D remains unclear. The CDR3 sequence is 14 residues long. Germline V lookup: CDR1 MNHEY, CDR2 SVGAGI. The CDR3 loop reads CASRYWEENTEAFF. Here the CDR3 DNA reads TGTGCCAGCAGGTACTGGGAGGAGAACACTGAAGCTTTCTTT.

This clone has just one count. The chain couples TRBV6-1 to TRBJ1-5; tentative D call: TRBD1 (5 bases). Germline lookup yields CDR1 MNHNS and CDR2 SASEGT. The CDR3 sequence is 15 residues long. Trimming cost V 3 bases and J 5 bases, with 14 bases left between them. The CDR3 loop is CASSEFGRAHQPQHF. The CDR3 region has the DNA TGTGCCAGCAGTGAGTTTGGCAGGGCCCATCAGCCCCAGCATTTT.

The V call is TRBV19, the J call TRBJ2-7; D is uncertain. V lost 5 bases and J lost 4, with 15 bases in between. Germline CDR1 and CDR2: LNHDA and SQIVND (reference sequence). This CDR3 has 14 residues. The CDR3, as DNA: TGTGCCAGTAGTCCCGCCGCAGGTGGGTACGAGCAGTACTTC. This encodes CASSPAAGGYEQYF.

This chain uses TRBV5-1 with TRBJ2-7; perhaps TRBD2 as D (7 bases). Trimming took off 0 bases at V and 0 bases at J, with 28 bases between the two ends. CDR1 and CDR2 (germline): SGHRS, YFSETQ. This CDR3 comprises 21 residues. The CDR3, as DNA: TGCGCCAGCAGCTTGGTACTAACGGGCACAGGGATGGCTAGCGGCTCCTACGAGCAGTACTTC. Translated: CASSLVLTGTGMASGSYEQYF.

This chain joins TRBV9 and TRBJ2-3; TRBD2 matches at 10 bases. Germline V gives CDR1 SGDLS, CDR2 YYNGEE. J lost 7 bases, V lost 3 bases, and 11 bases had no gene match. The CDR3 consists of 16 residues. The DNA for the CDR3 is TGTGCCAGCAGCGCAGCCCCCGGGACTAGCGAAAATACGCAGTATTTT. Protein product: CASSAAPGTSENTQYF.

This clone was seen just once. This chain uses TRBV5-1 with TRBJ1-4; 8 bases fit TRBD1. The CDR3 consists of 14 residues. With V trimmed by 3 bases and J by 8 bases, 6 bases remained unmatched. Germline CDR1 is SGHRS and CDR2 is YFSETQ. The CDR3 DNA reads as TGCGCCAGCAGCTGGACAGGGCGGGAGGAAAAACTGTTTTTT. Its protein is CASSWTGREEKLFF. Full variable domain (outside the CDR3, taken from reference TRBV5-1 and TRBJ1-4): KAGVTQTPRYLIKTRGQQVTLSCSPISGHRSVSWYQQTPGQGLQFLFEYFSETQRNKGNFPGRFSGRQFSNSRSEMNVSTLELGDSALYLCASSWTGREEKLFFGSGTQLSVL.

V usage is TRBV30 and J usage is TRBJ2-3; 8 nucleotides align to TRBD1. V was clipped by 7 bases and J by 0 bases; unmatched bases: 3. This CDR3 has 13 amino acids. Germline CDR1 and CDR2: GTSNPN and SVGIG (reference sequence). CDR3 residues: CASTGASTDTQYF. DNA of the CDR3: TGTGCCTCGACAGGGGCTAGCACAGATACGCAGTATTTT.

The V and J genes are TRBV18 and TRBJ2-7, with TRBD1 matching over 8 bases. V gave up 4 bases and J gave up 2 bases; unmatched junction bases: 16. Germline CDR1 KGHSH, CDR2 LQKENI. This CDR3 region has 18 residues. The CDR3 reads CASSLRDRRGLPTYEQYF. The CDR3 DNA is TGTGCCAGCTCACTCCGGGACAGGAGGGGTCTACCTACCTACGAGCAGTACTTC.

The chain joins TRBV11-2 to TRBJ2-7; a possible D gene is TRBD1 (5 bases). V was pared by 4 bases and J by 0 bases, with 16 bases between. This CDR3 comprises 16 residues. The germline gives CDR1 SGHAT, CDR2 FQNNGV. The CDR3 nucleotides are TGTGCCAGCAGCTCCCATGGGCAGGGAAGCTCCTACGAGCAGTACTTC. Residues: CASSSHGQGSSYEQYF.

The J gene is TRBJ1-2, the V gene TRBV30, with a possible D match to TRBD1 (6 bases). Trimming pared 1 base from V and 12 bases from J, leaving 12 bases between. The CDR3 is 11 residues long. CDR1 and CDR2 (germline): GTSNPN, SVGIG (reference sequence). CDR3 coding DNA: TGTGCCTGGAGTGATCGCACAGGGAACACCTTC. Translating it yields CAWSDRTGNTF.